The rows below give T cell receptor beta chains drawn from one sample of a study of blood T cell repertoires in COVID-19. Data came from immunoSEQ multiplex PCR; TCRdb stores just in-frame clones and leaves some out. Of under 250,000 clones listed, around 90% are singletons. Sequenced sample: PBMCs or T cells enriched from blood (not recorded which). These receptors all stem from a woman between 40 and 55 years old who had been exposed to COVID-19. Both conserved end residues are part of each CDR3. A D gene is named only where the DNA matches it firmly. Only part of the rows carry a size: once, few, many, or a class if the clone is expanded.

d_call j_call clone_size v_call cdr3_aa cdr3_nt
NA TRBJ1-1 medium-sized TRBV4-3 CASSQEGNRGAFF TGCGCCAGCAGCCAAGAAGGGAATCGGGGAGCTTTCTTT
NA TRBJ1-1 once TRBV28 CASSPLIATEAFF TGTGCCAGCAGCCCCCTAATTGCCACTGAAGCTTTCTTT
TRBD1 TRBJ1-2 NA TRBV6-2/TRBV6-3 CASSYGGTGGDGYTF TGTGCCAGCAGTTACGGGGGGACAGGGGGCGATGGCTACACCTTC
TRBD1 TRBJ1-1 NA TRBV5-1 CASRSSDRSTEAFF TGCGCCAGCAGATCATCGGACAGGTCAACTGAAGCTTTCTTT
TRBD1 TRBJ1-1 NA TRBV29-1 CSVQQGARTEAFF TGCAGCGTACAACAGGGGGCTCGCACTGAAGCTTTCTTT
NA TRBJ2-7 NA TRBV1 CTSSQAPF TGCACCAGCAGCCAGGCCCCCTTC
TRBD1 TRBJ1-5 NA TRBV2 CASSPGQGTSNQPQHF TGTGCCAGCAGCCCCGGACAGGGAACTTCCAATCAGCCCCAGCATTTT
TRBD1 TRBJ2-3 NA TRBV3-1/TRBV3-2 CASSADRGRGDTQYF TGTGCCAGCAGCGCCGACAGGGGGCGCGGGGATACGCAGTATTTT
NA TRBJ1-3 NA TRBV7-2 CASSLVAGVLTGNTIYF TGTGCCAGCAGCTTAGTCGCAGGGGTATTAACTGGAAACACCATATATTTT
TRBD1 TRBJ2-4 NA TRBV7-2 CASSPRLVGQPGLNIQYF TGTGCCAGCAGCCCGCGATTGGTGGGACAGCCAGGATTAAACATTCAGTACTTC
TRBD2 TRBJ2-3 NA TRBV7-2 CASSFKGAGGTDTQYF TGTGCCAGCAGCTTTAAGGGAGCGGGAGGCACAGATACGCAGTATTTT
NA TRBJ2-1 NA TRBV4-1 CASSQTLSSYNEQFF TGCGCCAGCAGCCAGACTTTAAGCTCCTACAATGAGCAGTTCTTC
NA TRBJ1-3 NA TRBV27 CASSPLQDLSGNTIYF TGTGCCAGCAGTCCGCTACAGGACCTCTCTGGAAACACCATATATTTT
NA TRBJ2-1 NA TRBV4-1 CASSQRLPGEQFF TGCGCCAGCAGCCAACGTTTACCGGGTGAGCAGTTCTTC
NA TRBJ2-1 NA TRBV1 CTSSRPAVSGRENEQFF TGCACCAGCAGCCGGCCCGCGGTGAGCGGGAGGGAAAATGAGCAGTTCTTC
TRBD1 TRBJ1-1 once TRBV18 CASSGQGAGANTEAFF TGTGCCAGCTCAGGGCAGGGGGCCGGGGCGAACACTGAAGCTTTCTTT
TRBD1 TRBJ2-7 NA TRBV28 CASSLLGQGRYEQYF TGTGCCAGCAGTTTATTGGGACAGGGGAGGTACGAGCAGTACTTC
NA TRBJ1-4 NA TRBV11-3 CASSLGGPEKLFF TGTGCCAGCAGCTTAGGGGGCCCGGAAAAACTGTTTTTT
NA TRBJ2-2 NA TRBV25-1 CASSDQGLGGELFF TGTGCCAGCAGTGACCAGGGTTTGGGCGGGGAGCTGTTTTTT
NA TRBJ1-5 NA TRBV28 CASSLADRGQPQHF TGTGCCAGCAGTTTGGCGGATAGAGGTCAGCCCCAGCATTTT
NA TRBJ1-5 NA TRBV18 CASSPPGGTNQPQHF TGTGCCAGCTCACCACCGGGAGGGACGAATCAGCCCCAGCATTTT
NA TRBJ1-2 NA TRBV7-3 CASSPMPDSYGYTF TGTGCCAGCAGCCCCATGCCCGACAGCTATGGCTACACCTTC
NA TRBJ1-1 NA TRBV7-3 CASSPGQGMNTEAFF TGTGCCAGCAGCCCTGGCCAGGGGATGAACACTGAAGCTTTCTTT
TRBD1 TRBJ1-1 NA TRBV7-8 CASSLVTGEAFF TGTGCCAGCAGCTTAGTCACAGGGGAGGCTTTCTTT
TRBD2 TRBJ2-1 NA TRBV12-3/TRBV12-4 CASRTGLADEQFF TGTGCCAGCAGAACAGGACTAGCCGATGAGCAGTTCTTC
TRBD2 TRBJ2-5 NA TRBV4-3 CASSPSGVETQYF TGCGCCAGCAGTCCTAGCGGGGTGGAGACCCAGTACTTC
NA TRBJ2-2 NA TRBV4-2 CASSNQDTGELFF TGTGCCAGCAGCAACCAGGACACCGGGGAGCTGTTTTTT
TRBD2 TRBJ2-3 NA TRBV4-2 CASSQDSDGGAKDTQYF TGTGCCAGCAGCCAAGATTCTGACGGGGGGGCCAAAGATACGCAGTATTTT
TRBD2 TRBJ2-1 once TRBV11-1 CASSPGAGALDNEQFF TGTGCCAGCAGCCCCGGGGCGGGAGCCCTAGACAATGAGCAGTTCTTC
TRBD1 TRBJ1-2 NA TRBV3-1/TRBV3-2 CASSHGQGNYGYTF TGTGCCAGCAGCCACGGACAGGGTAACTATGGCTACACCTTC
NA TRBJ1-2 once TRBV4-3 CASSQARGFYGYTF TGCGCCAGCAGCCAAGCAAGGGGGTTCTATGGCTACACCTTC
TRBD1 TRBJ1-4 NA TRBV3-1/TRBV3-2 CASSQSPGQGNEKLFF TGTGCCAGCAGCCAGAGTCCGGGACAGGGGAATGAAAAACTGTTTTTT
TRBD1 TRBJ1-1 NA TRBV5-1 CASSLQGANTEAFF TGTGCCAGCAGCTTGCAGGGGGCAAACACTGAAGCTTTCTTT
NA TRBJ1-2 once TRBV10-3 CAISESVQDGYTF TGTGCCATCAGTGAGTCCGTGCAGGATGGCTACACCTTC
NA TRBJ1-6 NA TRBV9 CASSVEGMGASPLHF TGTGCCAGCAGCGTAGAGGGGATGGGGGCCTCACCCCTCCACTTT
NA TRBJ2-3 NA TRBV5-1 CASSLRPQTAGDTQYF TGCGCCAGCAGCTTGAGGCCCCAGACGGCAGGAGATACGCAGTATTTT
NA TRBJ1-2 NA TRBV7-8 CASSRVDSLYGYTF TGTGCCAGCAGCCGAGTAGACAGCCTCTATGGCTACACCTTC